This passage covers 20 T cell receptor beta chains from one sample sequenced in a study of vaccination and CD4 T cells after COVID-19 (dated by TCRdb to between 2021 and 2024). Explained via the paper, the treatment or condition label denotes: approximately nine-day PBMC culture with coronavirus spike peptide pools or control peptides (ViraFEST assay). Their recognized antigens are unknown. To prepare the library, PCR was applied. The instrument given in TCRdb is Illumina iSeq 100. DNA from cultured CD4+ T cells underwent TCR sequencing with the Oncomine TCR Beta short-read assay at the Johns Hopkins FTIC core. TCRdb itself trimmed the public reads at Q25 with fastp, ran MiXCR and retained productive beta chains. For every CDR3 protein sequence, its rows merge into one entry that carries the most common genes and DNA. The sample yields 15,000 to 20,000 distinct CDR3 sequences; about 35% were counted once. The top ten clonotypes cover roughly 15% of the sample.

The sample consisted of cultured CD4+ T cells from blood. These receptors all stem from a human donor with COVID-19.

This clonotype has a single count. The genes are TRBV19 and TRBJ1-1; TRBD1 matches at 9 bases. Germline lookup yields CDR1 LNHDA and CDR2 SQIVND (reference sequence). J gave up 5 bases and V 6 bases, and 10 bases lay outside the gene matches. CDR3 length equals 15 residues. The CDR3 spells CASRRPGTGRTEAFF. CDR3 DNA sequence: TGTGCCAGTAGGCGTCCCGGGACAGGGAGGACTGAAGCTTTCTTT. Combining the CDR3 with reference TRBV19 and TRBJ1-1 gives the whole variable domain DGGITQSPKYLFRKEGQNVTLSCEQNLNHDAMYWYRQDPGQGLRLIYYSQIVNDFQKGDIAEGYSVSREKKESFPLTVTSAQKNPTAFYLCASRRPGTGRTEAFFGQGTRLTVV.

This rearrangement joins TRBV10-1 to TRBJ2-5, with 8 bases lining up with TRBD1. The length of the CDR3 is 14 residues. Germline V gene lookup returns CDR1 WNHNN and CDR2 SYGVQD (reference sequence). With 8 bases clipped from V and 4 bases from J, the junction kept 9 bases outside the gene matches. CDR3 protein: CASASTGEGETQYF. The DNA of the CDR3 is TGCGCCAGCGCCTCGACAGGGGAAGGAGAGACCCAGTACTTC.

This clonotype was seen more than once but under ten times. The rearrangement links TRBV11-1 to TRBJ2-5; D not certain. V dropped 4 bases and J dropped 1 base, with 7 bases sitting between them. Germline CDR1 SGHAT, CDR2 FQDESV (reference sequence). This CDR3 has 13 amino acids. The CDR3 is CASSSRAQETQYF. In DNA, the CDR3 is TGTGCCAGCAGCTCACGGGCCCAAGAGACCCAGTACTTC.

This clonotype has only a few counts. The chain couples TRBV5-1 to TRBJ1-1, with 8 bases aligning to TRBD1. Germline V gene sequence: CDR1 SGHRS, CDR2 YFSETQ. Trimming at V came to 5 bases and at J to 1 base, leaving 4 bases not matched to a gene. The CDR3 runs to 14 residues. CDR3 sequence: CASRQGQANTEAFF. DNA for the CDR3: TGCGCCAGCAGACAGGGACAGGCGAACACTGAAGCTTTCTTT.

In regard to this clonotype: One junction end does not reproduce the germline sequence, and a read error may be involved. The CDR3 sequence is CASSLPQGRGSYGQYF. The CDR3 nucleotides are TGTGCCAGCAGCCTACCCCAGGGGCGCGGCTCCTACGGGCAGTACTTC. The chain couples TRBV5-8 to TRBJ2-7; possibly TRBD1 for D (6 bases). CDR3 length equals 16 residues. The germline CDR1 and CDR2 sequences are SGHTS and YDEGEE.

This clonotype was seen a handful of times. The rearrangement links TRBV20-1 to TRBJ2-4; perhaps TRBD1 as D (6 bases). With 6 bases removed from V and 0 bases from J, the gap between germline ends came to 15 bases. The CDR3 has 15 amino acids. Germline assignment: CDR1 DFQATT and CDR2 SNEGSKA (reference sequence). CDR3 region: CSAPGAGLAKNIQYF. The CDR3 nucleotides are TGCAGTGCCCCAGGGGCAGGGCTAGCCAAAAACATTCAGTACTTC.

This chain connects TRBV6-5 to TRBJ2-5; no clear D. Germline CDR1 is MNHEY and CDR2 is SVGAGI. V lost 0 bases to trimming and J lost 3 bases, with 8 bases between them. The CDR3 runs 14 residues. CDR3 amino acids: CASSYSKREETQYF. CDR3 sequence (DNA): TGTGCCAGCAGTTACTCGAAAAGGGAAGAGACCCAGTACTTC.

The chain joins TRBV5-1 to TRBJ1-2; no clear D. This CDR3 comprises 15 residues. Between the trimmed V and J ends, which lost 2 bases and 6 bases, there was a span of 17 bases. The germline V gene has CDR1 SGHRS and CDR2 YFSETQ. The CDR3 DNA sequence: TGCGCCAGCAGCTTTGTCCTGCCCGGGGTTAATGGCTACACCTTC. Translation: CASSFVLPGVNGYTF.

This clonotype was detected a few times. The rearrangement joins TRBV6-5 to TRBJ2-7; 8 positions match TRBD2. The CDR3 sequence is 14 residues long. V dropped 4 bases and J dropped 0; count of bases not matched to a gene: 2. The V gene's germline CDR1 is MNHEY and CDR2 SVGAGI. DNA for the CDR3: TGTGCCAGCAGTTCGGGGGGGAGCTCCTACGAGCAGTACTTC. This gives the protein CASSSGGSSYEQYF.

This clonotype was found a few times. This chain uses TRBV6-1 with TRBJ1-5, with a possible D match to TRBD1 (5 bases). Per the germline V gene, CDR1 is MNHNS and CDR2 is SASEGT. This CDR3 region has 14 residues. V lost 6 bases and J 2 bases, leaving 11 bases between the germline ends. CDR3 bases: TGTGCCAGCAGAGCCCCGGGGCGCAATCAGCCCCAGCATTTT. Its translation is CASRAPGRNQPQHF.

V is TRBV2 and J is TRBJ1-2, with D possibly matching TRBD1 (5 bases). The CDR3 is 15 residues long. Germline V CDR1 and CDR2: SNHLY, FYNNEI. V shed 2 bases and J shed 1 base, with 11 bases lying between them. CDR3 coding DNA: TGTGCCAGCAGTGAATCATTGGGACGTAACTATGGCTACACCTTC. Translating it yields CASSESLGRNYGYTF.

This clonotype was found a few times. The gene calls are TRBV19 and TRBJ1-1; TRBD1 aligns across 7 bases. V lost 3 bases and J lost 2; bases outside the gene matches: 3. The germline gives CDR1 LNHDA, CDR2 SQIVND (reference sequence). There are 14 residues in the CDR3. CDR3 amino acids: CASSMTGLNTEAFF. The DNA for the CDR3 is TGTGCCAGTAGTATGACAGGGTTAAACACTGAAGCTTTCTTT.

The gene calls are TRBV7-2 and TRBJ1-1; a weak D match, TRBD1 (5 bases). Germline V gives CDR1 SGHTA, CDR2 FQGNSA. The V and J ends lost 3 bases and 1 base respectively, with 9 bases between them. The CDR3 has 14 amino acids. The chain's CDR3 is CASSLGPRNTEAFF. CDR3 nucleotide sequence: TGTGCCAGCAGCTTGGGACCCCGGAACACTGAAGCTTTCTTT.

This clonotype was seen more than once but under ten times. The chain recombines TRBV6-5 with TRBJ2-7, with 9 bases matching TRBD1. CDR1 and CDR2 from the germline V gene are MNHEY and SVGAGI. With V trimmed by 4 bases and J by 7 bases, 11 bases remained unmatched. The CDR3 totals 15 residues. This CDR3 reads CASSSTGQGRWEQYF. The DNA of the CDR3 is TGTGCCAGCAGTTCAACCGGACAGGGGCGGTGGGAGCAGTACTTC.

This chain links TRBV20-1 with TRBJ2-7, with D perhaps TRBD2 (5 bases). This CDR3 comprises 14 residues. Germline assignment: CDR1 DFQATT and CDR2 SNEGSKA (reference sequence). V lost 0 bases to trimming and J lost 5 bases, with 14 bases between them. The CDR3 DNA reads as TGCAGTGCTAGAGATCCATCGGGGTCCCACGAGCAGTACTTC. Amino acids: CSARDPSGSHEQYF.

J is TRBJ1-2 and V is TRBV20-1, with no clear D. Germline CDR1 reads DFQATT; CDR2 reads SNEGSKA (reference sequence). The ends were cut back, 2 bases at V and 0 bases at J, with 10 bases in the middle. CDR3 length: 14 residues. DNA of the CDR3: TGCAGTGCTAGATTACCGACGGCTAACTATGGCTACACCTTC. It encodes CSARLPTANYGYTF.

V usage is TRBV5-4 and J usage is TRBJ2-2; 7 bases line up with TRBD1. Unmatched junction bases numbered 3, after V lost 4 bases and J lost 0 bases. The CDR3 runs 15 residues. CDR1 is SGHNT, CDR2 YYREEE, per germline (reference sequence). The DNA for the CDR3 is TGTGCCAGCAGCCGGGACAGCGCGAACACCGGGGAGCTGTTTTTT. This translates into CASSRDSANTGELFF.

The rearrangement links TRBV4-3 to TRBJ1-2; D is ambiguous. The CDR3 runs to 15 residues. Germline CDR1 reads LGHNA; CDR2 reads YSLEER. Trimming cost V 0 bases and J 3 bases, with 11 bases left between them. This CDR3 reads CASSQEAGSHYGYTF. CDR3 coding DNA: TGCGCCAGCAGCCAAGAGGCCGGGAGTCACTATGGCTACACCTTC.

The CDR3 nucleotides read TGTGCCAGCAGGAGACGTGCAACTAATGAAAAACTGTTTTTT. Encoded protein: CASRRRATNEKLFF. The chain carries TRBV2 and TRBJ1-4; D not resolved. The length of the CDR3 is 14 residues. Per the germline V gene, CDR1 is SNHLY and CDR2 is FYNNEI. V was clipped by 6 bases and J by 0 bases, with 8 bases between them.

DNA for the CDR3: TGCAGTGCTAGAGGAGGGGGATCCCTCCACTTT. This translates into CSARGGGSLHF. The chain uses TRBV20-1 and TRBJ1-6; weak D call: TRBD1 (6 bases). CDR3 length equals 11 residues. The V end was cut by 1 base, the J end by 14 bases, with 9 bases between. Germline loops: CDR1 DFQATT, CDR2 SNEGSKA (reference sequence).